This T cell receptor (beta chain) is from a study of OX40 agonist ivuxolimab in advanced cancers. Clones were read by immunoSEQ multiplex PCR, and TCRdb kept only the in-frame ones, dropping some. The sample includes approximately 77,000 clones, around 82% of them seen just once. CDR3 length: 13 residues. Trimming removed 4 bases from V and 8 bases from J, with 12 bases in between. Germline V gene sequence: CDR1 SNHLY, CDR2 FYNNEI. Material: CD4+ or CD8+ T cells sorted from blood, obtained in a trial of the OX40 agonist ivuxolimab. The receptor's source is an adult with an advanced solid tumor such as melanoma, head and neck, liver or kidney cancer. The V and J genes are TRBV2 and TRBJ2-4, with D possibly TRBD2 on 7 matching bases. The CDR3 sequence: CASSGLGGHIQYF. The CDR3 region has the DNA TGTGCCAGCAGTGGGCTGGGGGGGCACATTCAGTACTTC.